Each of the 25 T cell receptor beta chains below was sequenced from the same sample in a study of blood T cell repertoires in COVID-19. Data came from immunoSEQ multiplex PCR; TCRdb stores just in-frame clones and leaves some out. The sample yields over 14,000 clones, 70% to 90% seen once. Material: peripheral blood. These receptors originate from a human donor in a cohort sampled during active COVID-19.

The CDR3 DNA follows: TGTGCCAGTAGTATTACCCCAGGGTGGGGTCAGCCCCAGCATTTT. Protein product: CASSITPGWGQPQHF. V is TRBV19 and J is TRBJ1-5; maybe TRBD1 (5 bases). This CDR3 has 15 residues. Trimming left V 3 bases short and J 6 bases short, with 15 bases between. CDR1 and CDR2 from the germline V gene are LNHDA and SQIVND (reference sequence).

The rearrangement links TRBV7-3 to TRBJ2-5, with 8 nucleotides matching TRBD1. V lost 4 bases to trimming and J lost 5 bases; unmatched junction nucleotides: 6. This CDR3 is built from 14 residues. Germline V gene data show CDR1 as SGHTA and CDR2 as FQGTGA. The CDR3 nucleotides are TGTGCCAGCAGCTACTCCGGACAGGGTGAGACCCAGTACTTC. Its protein is CASSYSGQGETQYF.

V and J are TRBV6-5 and TRBJ1-2; no clear D gene. The CDR3 covers 12 residues. The V end lost 6 bases, the J end lost 3 bases, and 8 bases lay between the germline ends. The germline gives CDR1 MNHEY, CDR2 SVGAGI. The CDR3 coding sequence is TGTGCCAGCAGGCGGGTCGACTATGGCTACACCTTC. Translation: CASRRVDYGYTF.

The rearrangement uses TRBV5-1 and TRBJ2-1, with TRBD2 identical over 10 bases. In germline, CDR1 is SGHRS, CDR2 YFSETQ. The V and J ends lost 3 bases and 5 bases, in that order; junction bases with no gene match: 5. The CDR3 contains 15 residues. For the CDR3, the DNA is TGCGCCAGCAGCTCCGGGACTAGCGACAACAATGAGCAGTTCTTC. Translating gives CASSSGTSDNNEQFF.

The rearrangement links TRBV20-1 to TRBJ2-1; 9 nucleotides align to TRBD2. Germline V gene lookup returns CDR1 DFQATT and CDR2 SNEGSKA (reference sequence). V shed 3 bases and J 3 bases; nucleotides not matched to a gene: 3. This CDR3 is 14 amino acids long. CDR3 DNA sequence: TGCAGTGCTAGTCCTAGCGGGAACTACAATGAGCAGTTCTTC. Its protein product is CSASPSGNYNEQFF.

This sequence joins TRBV6-2 or TRBV6-3 and TRBJ2-5; D not certain. The V and J ends lost 6 bases and 7 bases respectively, with 21 bases between them. This CDR3 is 15 amino acids long. Germline-derived CDR1 and CDR2 are MNHEY and SVGEGT. CDR3 residues: CASSLTPISRRTQYF. Here the CDR3 DNA reads TGTGCCAGCAGCCTGACCCCCATCTCAAGGAGGACCCAGTACTTC.

The CDR3 DNA reads as TGTGCCAGCAGTTACACAGGGCTTGGGTCCTACGAGCAGTACTTC. Its translation is CASSYTGLGSYEQYF. This sequence joins TRBV6-5 and TRBJ2-7, with a tentative D call TRBD1 (6 bases). The CDR3 runs to 15 residues. CDR1 is MNHEY, CDR2 SVGAGI, per germline. The germline V and J ends were trimmed by 2 bases and 1 base, with 12 bases remaining between them.

The chain links TRBV15 to TRBJ2-1; 10 bases fit TRBD2. The ends lost 5 bases at V and 8 bases at J; junction bases unmatched: 15. Germline V lookup: CDR1 LNHNV, CDR2 YYDKDF (reference sequence). The CDR3 spans 17 residues. CDR3 sequence reads: CATSLWASGRGGDEQFF. CDR3 coding DNA: TGTGCCACCAGCCTTTGGGCGAGCGGGAGGGGTGGGGATGAGCAGTTCTTC. The full variable domain, rest sourced from reference TRBV15 and TRBJ2-1, is DAMVIQNPRYQVTQFGKPVTLSCSQTLNHNVMYWYQQKSSQAPKLLFHYYDKDFNNEADTPDNFQSRRPNTSFCFLDIRSPGLGDTAMYLCATSLWASGRGGDEQFFGPGTRLTVL.

This chain connects TRBV11-1 to TRBJ2-5; TRBD2 is a possible D gene (6 bases). Germline CDR1 reads SGHAT; CDR2 reads FQDESV (reference sequence). Trimming removed 6 bases from V and 1 base from J, with 15 bases in between. CDR3 length: 15 amino acids. CDR3 sequence (DNA): TGTGCCAGCAGTCAGGGACTCTCTCTCCAAGAGACCCAGTACTTC. Its translation: CASSQGLSLQETQYF.

The rearrangement links TRBV7-8 to TRBJ2-2; TRBD2 aligns across 7 bases. Germline-derived CDR1 and CDR2 are SGHVS and FQNEAQ. The CDR3 loop spans 17 amino acids. Losses at the gene ends were 5 bases for V and 1 base for J; bases not matched to a gene: 10. The CDR3 here is CASSPGLGGRNTGELFF. CDR3 DNA: TGTGCCAGCAGCCCAGGGCTTGGCGGGAGGAACACCGGGGAGCTGTTTTTT.

This clone was counted a few times. This chain connects TRBV7-8 to TRBJ1-5; no firm D call. The germline gives CDR1 SGHVS, CDR2 FQNEAQ. Trimming stripped 5 bases from V and 4 bases from J, with 9 bases between. This CDR3 has 13 amino acids. CDR3 amino acids: CASSPARNQPQHF. The CDR3 region has the DNA TGTGCCAGCAGCCCCGCCCGGAATCAGCCCCAGCATTTT.

This chain links TRBV29-1 with TRBJ2-7; weak D call: TRBD1 (5 bases). The CDR3 runs to 12 residues. Looked up from germline, CDR1 is SQVTM and CDR2 is ANQGSEA. The V end was cut by 2 bases, the J end by 5 bases, with 10 bases between. DNA for the CDR3: TGCAGCGTTGAATCAGGGCCCCACGAGCAGTACTTC. Its translation is CSVESGPHEQYF.

V gene TRBV5-6 combines with J gene TRBJ2-7; D possibly corresponds to TRBD1 (6 bases). This CDR3 spans 17 amino acids. V was trimmed by 1 base and J by 3 bases, leaving 20 bases between them. Germline values: CDR1 SGHDT, CDR2 YYEEEE. The chain's CDR3 is CASSLFGSGGQIYEQYF. The CDR3 nucleotides read TGTGCCAGCAGCTTGTTCGGGTCAGGAGGACAGATCTACGAGCAGTACTTC.

This clone has only one observation. This rearrangement joins TRBV29-1 to TRBJ2-2, with 10 positions matching TRBD1. The V gene's germline CDR1 is SQVTM and CDR2 ANQGSEA. The trim removed 7 bases at V and 7 bases at J, leaving 9 bases unmatched. The CDR3 covers 14 residues. CDR3 protein: CSADGQGVGGELFF. CDR3 DNA sequence: TGCAGCGCGGATGGACAGGGGGTTGGCGGGGAGCTGTTTTTT.

The V and J genes are TRBV15 and TRBJ1-1, with D possibly matching TRBD1 (5 bases). This CDR3 has 15 residues. The V gene's germline CDR1 is LNHNV and CDR2 YYDKDF (reference sequence). Trimming cost V 0 bases and J 1 base, with 9 bases left between them. This chain's CDR3 is CATSRDPTGNTEAFF. The DNA of the CDR3 is TGTGCCACCAGCAGAGACCCCACAGGGAACACTGAAGCTTTCTTT.

This clone has just a few counts. J is TRBJ2-7 and V is TRBV19; TRBD1 agrees at 9 bases. The germline CDR1 and CDR2 sequences are LNHDA and SQIVND (reference sequence). Trimming cost V 10 bases and J 5 bases; bases outside gene matches: 6. The CDR3 runs 12 residues. Here the CDR3 DNA reads TGTGCCACCGAGGACAGGGGCCACGAGCAGTACTTC. Amino acids: CATEDRGHEQYF. The full variable domain, completed using reference TRBV19 and TRBJ2-7, is DGGITQSPKYLFRKEGQNVTLSCEQNLNHDAMYWYRQDPGQGLRLIYYSQIVNDFQKGDIAEGYSVSREKKESFPLTVTSAQKNPTAFYLCATEDRGHEQYFGPGTRLTVT.

This clone was seen only once. This CDR3 is CASSRGDDSPLHF. The CDR3 DNA reads as TGTGCCAGCAGCCGGGGTGACGATTCACCCCTCCACTTT. This chain connects TRBV7-3 to TRBJ1-6; no definite D call. The CDR3 covers 13 residues. Germline V gene lookup returns CDR1 SGHTA and CDR2 FQGTGA. The V gene lost 5 bases and the J gene lost 8 bases, with 10 bases spanning the gap.

The CDR3 nucleotides read TGTGCCAGCAGATCCCGGGGACTTCCCGGGGATGGCTACACCTTC. Its protein product is CASRSRGLPGDGYTF. This chain links TRBV28 with TRBJ1-2; TRBD1 might be the D (5 bases). Germline loops: CDR1 MDHEN, CDR2 SYDVKM. This CDR3 has 15 amino acids. With 6 bases removed from V and 6 bases from J, the gap between germline ends came to 20 bases.

This clone was recorded once. The rearrangement joins TRBV5-1 to TRBJ1-4, with D possibly being TRBD1 (5 bases). V shed 1 base and J shed 4 bases, with 11 bases lying between them. The CDR3 loop spans 15 amino acids. Germline V gene data show CDR1 as SGHRS and CDR2 as YFSETQ. CDR3 residues: CASSLNRQFNEKLFF. The CDR3 coding sequence is TGCGCCAGCAGCTTGAATCGACAGTTTAATGAAAAACTGTTTTTT.

V and J are TRBV28 and TRBJ2-1, with D possibly TRBD2 on 6 matching bases. V gave up 2 bases and J gave up 5 bases, with 10 bases separating them. CDR3 length equals 14 residues. The germline CDR1 and CDR2 sequences are MDHEN and SYDVKM. Written as DNA, the CDR3 is TGTGCCAGCAGTTTACCTCCGGGGGACAATGAGCAGTTCTTC. This gives the protein CASSLPPGDNEQFF.

CDR3 amino acids: CASSSLGLASITDTQYF. CDR3 nucleotide sequence: TGTGCCAGCAGCTCCCTCGGGCTAGCGTCCATCACAGATACGCAGTATTTT. The V gene is TRBV11-3, the J gene TRBJ2-3, with D possibly matching TRBD2 (6 bases). The CDR3 contains 17 residues. The V end was cut by 4 bases, the J end by 2 bases, with 19 bases between. Germline values: CDR1 SGHNT, CDR2 YENEEA.

The CDR3 is CASGSRRLGLAGGNNEQFF. In nucleotides, the CDR3 is TGTGCCAGCGGGAGCCGGCGATTGGGACTAGCGGGGGGGAACAATGAGCAGTTCTTC. V is TRBV28 and J is TRBJ2-1, with 16 nucleotides matching TRBD2. The germline gives CDR1 MDHEN, CDR2 SYDVKM. The trim removed 8 bases at V and 5 bases at J, leaving 15 bases unmatched. The CDR3 extends over 19 amino acids.

The chain links TRBV7-9 to TRBJ2-1; TRBD2 aligns across 11 bases. The germline V gene has CDR1 SEHNR and CDR2 FQNEAQ (reference sequence). V dropped 5 bases and J dropped 4; count of bases not matched to a gene: 4. The CDR3 runs 15 residues. The CDR3, as DNA: TGTGCCAGCAGCCAGGGACTAGCGGAATACAATGAGCAGTTCTTC. It codes for CASSQGLAEYNEQFF.

The chain is built from TRBV5-1 and TRBJ2-7; 9 bases are a match to TRBD2. Per the germline V gene, CDR1 is SGHRS and CDR2 is YFSETQ. V lost 0 bases to trimming and J lost 5 bases; unmatched junction nucleotides: 12. There are 17 residues in the CDR3. Here the CDR3 DNA reads TGCGCCAGCAGCTTGGGGCCGCGAGCGGGAGGTGTCCACGAGCAGTACTTC. It encodes CASSLGPRAGGVHEQYF.

The chain links TRBV2 to TRBJ2-3; 13 positions match TRBD2. Per the germline V gene, CDR1 is SNHLY and CDR2 is FYNNEI. V was pared by 6 bases and J by 1 base, with 1 base of the junction left unmatched. The CDR3 spans 15 residues. CDR3 in amino acids: CASRLAGGGTDTQYF. CDR3 nucleotides: TGTGCCAGCAGACTAGCGGGAGGGGGCACAGATACGCAGTATTTT. The whole variable domain, remainder taken from reference TRBV2 and TRBJ2-3, is EPEVTQTPSHQVTQMGQEVILRCVPISNHLYFYWYRQILGQKVEFLVSFYNNEISEKSEIFDDQFSVERPDGSNFTLKIRSTKLEDSAMYFCASRLAGGGTDTQYFGPGTRLTVL.